These 4 T cell receptor beta chains came from one sample sequenced in a study of neoadjuvant anti-PD-1 for oral cavity cancer. The data were produced by immunoSEQ multiplex PCR, yet TCRdb's version contains in-frame clones alone and is incomplete. Of fewer than 70,000 clones listed, 65% to 80% are singletons. Sequenced material: PBMCs, taken before nivolumab (anti-PD-1) treatment. Receptors originate from a person between 40 and 85 years old with oral cavity squamous cell carcinoma.

J is TRBJ1-2 and V is TRBV28, with a tentative D call TRBD1 (6 bases). Per germline, CDR1 MDHEN and CDR2 SYDVKM. CDR3 length: 15 residues. V lost 5 bases and J lost 4, with 17 bases in between. CDR3 region: CASSPGGGSGYGYTF. The CDR3 nucleotides read TGTGCCAGCAGTCCGGGGGGGGGCAGCGGCTATGGCTACACCTTC.

V usage is TRBV7-9 and J usage is TRBJ2-7; 8 bases map to TRBD1. V was pared by 10 bases and J by 3 bases, with 11 bases of the junction left unmatched. The CDR3 loop spans 14 amino acids. Per the germline V gene, CDR1 is SEHNR and CDR2 is FQNEAQ (reference sequence). The CDR3, as DNA: TGTGCCACCATCTCCGGGACAGGCGACTACGAGCAGTACTTC. It codes for CATISGTGDYEQYF.

V is TRBV6-1 and J is TRBJ2-1; D tentatively fits TRBD1 or TRBD2 (6 bases each). CDR1 and CDR2 from the germline V gene are MNHNS and SASEGT. V shed 6 bases and J shed 1 base, with 16 bases lying between them. There are 16 residues in the CDR3. CDR3 residues: CASRETRGVSYNEQFF. In nucleotides, the CDR3 is TGTGCCAGCAGAGAAACGAGGGGGGTGTCCTACAATGAGCAGTTCTTC.

The V gene is TRBV6-5, the J gene TRBJ1-4; D call uncertain. Germline-derived CDR1 and CDR2 are MNHEY and SVGAGI. V gave up 6 bases and J gave up 5 bases, with 16 bases separating them. The length of the CDR3 is 15 residues. CDR3 region: CASSLMGEANEKLFF. Here the CDR3 DNA reads TGTGCCAGCAGCCTAATGGGAGAAGCAAATGAAAAACTGTTTTTT.